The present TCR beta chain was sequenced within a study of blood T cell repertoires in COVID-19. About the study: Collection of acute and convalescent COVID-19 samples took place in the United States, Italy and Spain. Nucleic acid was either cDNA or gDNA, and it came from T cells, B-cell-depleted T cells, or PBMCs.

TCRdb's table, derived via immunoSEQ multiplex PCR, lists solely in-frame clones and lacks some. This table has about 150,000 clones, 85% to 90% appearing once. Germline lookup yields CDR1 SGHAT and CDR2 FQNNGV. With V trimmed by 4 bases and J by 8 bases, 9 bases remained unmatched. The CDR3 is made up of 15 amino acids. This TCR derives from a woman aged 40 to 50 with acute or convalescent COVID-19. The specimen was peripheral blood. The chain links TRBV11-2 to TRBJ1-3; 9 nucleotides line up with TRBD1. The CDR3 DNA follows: TGTGCCAGCAGCTCCGAGAGGGGACAGGGACACACCATATATTTT. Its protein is CASSSERGQGHTIYF.